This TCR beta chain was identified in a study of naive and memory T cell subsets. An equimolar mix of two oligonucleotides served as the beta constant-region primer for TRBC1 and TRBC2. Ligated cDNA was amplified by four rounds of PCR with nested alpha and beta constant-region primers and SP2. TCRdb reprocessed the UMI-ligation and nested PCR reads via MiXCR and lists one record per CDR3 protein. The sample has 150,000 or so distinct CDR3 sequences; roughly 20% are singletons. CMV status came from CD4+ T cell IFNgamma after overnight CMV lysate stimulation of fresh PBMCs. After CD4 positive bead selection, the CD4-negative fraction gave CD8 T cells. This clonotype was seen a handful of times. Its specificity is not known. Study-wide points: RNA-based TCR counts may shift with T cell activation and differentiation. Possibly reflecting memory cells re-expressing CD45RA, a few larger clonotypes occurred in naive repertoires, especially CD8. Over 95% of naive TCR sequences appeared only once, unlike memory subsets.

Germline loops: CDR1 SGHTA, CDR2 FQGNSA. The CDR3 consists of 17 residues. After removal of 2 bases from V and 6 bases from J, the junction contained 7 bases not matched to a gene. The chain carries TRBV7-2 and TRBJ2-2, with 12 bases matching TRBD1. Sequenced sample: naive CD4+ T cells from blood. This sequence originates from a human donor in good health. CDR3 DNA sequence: TGTGCCAGCAGCTTAACCATAGGGACAGGGGGCTCCGGGGAGCTGTTTTTT. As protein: CASSLTIGTGGSGELFF.